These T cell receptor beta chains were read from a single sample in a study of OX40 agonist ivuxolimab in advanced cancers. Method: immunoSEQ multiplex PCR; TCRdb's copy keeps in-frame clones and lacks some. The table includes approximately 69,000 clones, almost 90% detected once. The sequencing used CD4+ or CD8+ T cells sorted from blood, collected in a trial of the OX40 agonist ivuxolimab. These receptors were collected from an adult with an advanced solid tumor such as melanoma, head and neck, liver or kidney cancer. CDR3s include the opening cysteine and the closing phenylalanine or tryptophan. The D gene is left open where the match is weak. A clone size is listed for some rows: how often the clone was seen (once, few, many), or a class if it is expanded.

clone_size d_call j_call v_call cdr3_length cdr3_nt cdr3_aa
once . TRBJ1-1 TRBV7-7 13 TGTGCTAGCAGCCAAACTCCGAACACTGAAGCTTTCTTT CASSQTPNTEAFF
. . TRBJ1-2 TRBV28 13 TGTGCCAGCTCCGTGGCCTCTAACTATGGCTACACCTTC CASSVASNYGYTF
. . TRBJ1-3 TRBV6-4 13 TGTGCCACCAAGGGGCAGGGGAAGGACACCATATATTTT CATKGQGKDTIYF
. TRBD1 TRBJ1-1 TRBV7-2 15 TGTGCCAGCAGCTTGGAAGGACAGGCGAACACTGAAGCTTTCTTT CASSLEGQANTEAFF
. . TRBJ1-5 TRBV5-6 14 TGTGCCAGCAGCCGGGGGGAGAGCAATCAGCCCCAGCATTTT CASSRGESNQPQHF
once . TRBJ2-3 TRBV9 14 TGTGCCAGCAGCGTAGCCTGGACCACAGATACGCAGTATTTT CASSVAWTTDTQYF
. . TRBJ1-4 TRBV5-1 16 TGCGCCAGCAGCTTGGGGACACTAGCAACTAATGAAAAACTGTTTTTT CASSLGTLATNEKLFF
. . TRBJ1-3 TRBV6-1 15 TGTGCCAGCAGTGAAACAGGGTTTTCTGGAAACACCATATATTTT CASSETGFSGNTIYF
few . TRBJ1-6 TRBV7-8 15 TGTGCCAGCAGCTTAGTCCCGACGGGCAATTCACCCCTCCACTTT CASSLVPTGNSPLHF
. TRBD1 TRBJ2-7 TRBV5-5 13 TGTGCCAGTACCGGGACAGGGAACTACGAGCAGTACTTC CASTGTGNYEQYF
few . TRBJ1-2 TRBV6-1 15 TGTGCCAGCGGCCCAGGCCCAGCGCAGGGAAGTGGCTACACCTTC CASGPGPAQGSGYTF
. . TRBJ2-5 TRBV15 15 TGTGCCACCAGCAGAGGAGGGATTGACCAAGAGACCCAGTACTTC CATSRGGIDQETQYF
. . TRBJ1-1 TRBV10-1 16 TGCGCCAGCAGTGAGTCTCCGGGGGGCTTGGACACTGAAGCTTTCTTT CASSESPGGLDTEAFF
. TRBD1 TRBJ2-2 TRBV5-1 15 TGCGCCAGCAGCTACGGGACAGGAGTCACCGGGGAGCTGTTTTTT CASSYGTGVTGELFF
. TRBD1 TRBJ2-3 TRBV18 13 TGTGCCAGCTCACCCACAGGGGCAGATACGCAGTATTTT CASSPTGADTQYF
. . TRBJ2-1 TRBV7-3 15 TGTGCCAGCAGCTTATCGGCGGGCTCCTACAATGAGCAGTTCTTC CASSLSAGSYNEQFF
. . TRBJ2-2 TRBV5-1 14 TGCGCCAGCAGCAAAACCGACAACACCGGGGAGCTGTTTTTT CASSKTDNTGELFF
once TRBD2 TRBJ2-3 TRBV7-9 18 TGTGCCAGCAGCTTAGGGTCGGTCGCGGGGGGGCAGATAGATACGCAGTATTTT CASSLGSVAGGQIDTQYF
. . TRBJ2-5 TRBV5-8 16 TGTGCCAGCAGCTTGGGGTGGGGGAGGAGTGAAGAGACCCAGTACTTC CASSLGWGRSEETQYF
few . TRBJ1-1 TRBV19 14 TGTGCCAGTAGTATAGATGTACAGGGCACTGAAGCTTTCTTT CASSIDVQGTEAFF
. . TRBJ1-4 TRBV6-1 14 TGTGCCAGCAGTGAAGGAGGCCCTAATGAAAAACTGTTTTTT CASSEGGPNEKLFF
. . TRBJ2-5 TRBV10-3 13 TGTGCCATCAGTGGTGAGCCCGGCGAGACCCAGTACTTC CAISGEPGETQYF
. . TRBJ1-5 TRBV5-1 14 TGCGCCAGCAGCTTGGAGCCTGTTAATCAGCCCCAGCATTTT CASSLEPVNQPQHF
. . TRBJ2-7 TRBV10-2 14 TGCGCCACGGTAGGGCAGGGGAATCAGTACGAGCAGTACTTC CATVGQGNQYEQYF
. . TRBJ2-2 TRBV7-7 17 TGTGCTAGCAGCTTTGGCTTACCGGGATCCAACACCGGGGAGCTGTTTTTT CASSFGLPGSNTGELFF
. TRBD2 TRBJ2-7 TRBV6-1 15 TGTGCCAGCAGTGAATCACTAGCGGGGGTCTACGAGCAGTACTTC CASSESLAGVYEQYF
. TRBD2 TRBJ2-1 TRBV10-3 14 TGTGCCATCAGTGACGGGGGGGGCTTGGGAGAGCAGTTCTTC CAISDGGGLGEQFF
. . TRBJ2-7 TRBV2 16 TGTGCCAGCAACCTCCCTCGGGGAGGGGGCTCCTACGAGCAGTACTTC CASNLPRGGGSYEQYF
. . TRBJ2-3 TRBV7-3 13 TGTGCCAGCAGCTGGACCCGTACGGATACGCAGTATTTT CASSWTRTDTQYF
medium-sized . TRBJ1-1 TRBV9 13 TGTGCCAGCTCATTCGGGGCAGGGACTGAAGCTTTCTTT CASSFGAGTEAFF
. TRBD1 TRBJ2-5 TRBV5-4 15 TGTGCCAGCATCCCGAGACAGGGGATGGGAGAGACCCAGTACTTC CASIPRQGMGETQYF
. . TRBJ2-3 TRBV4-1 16 TGCGCCAGCAGCCCCGTGAGCAGGGGCTGGACAGATACGCAGTATTTT CASSPVSRGWTDTQYF
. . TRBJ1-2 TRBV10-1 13 TGCGCCAGCAGTGACTCCGGGCGAAAGGGCTACACCTTC CASSDSGRKGYTF
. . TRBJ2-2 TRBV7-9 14 TGTGCCAGCAGTTTACTAGCGAACACCGGGGAGCTGTTTTTT CASSLLANTGELFF
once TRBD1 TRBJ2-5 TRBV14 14 TGTGCCAGCAGCCCCCGGACAGGGGGAGAGACCCAGTACTTC CASSPRTGGETQYF
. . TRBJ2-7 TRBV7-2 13 TGTGCCAGCAGCAGGAATGGGGCACTCGAGCAGTACTTC CASSRNGALEQYF
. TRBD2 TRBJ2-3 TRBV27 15 TGTGCCAGCAAACTTCCGAGCGGGGTAGGGGATACGCAGTATTTT CASKLPSGVGDTQYF
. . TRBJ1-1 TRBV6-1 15 TGTGCCAGCAGTGAGGGTGGGTCCAGCTACGCTGAAGCTTTCTTT CASSEGGSSYAEAFF
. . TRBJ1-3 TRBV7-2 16 TGTGCCAGCAGCTTAGAGGCGCCAATCTCTGGAAACACCATATATTTT CASSLEAPISGNTIYF
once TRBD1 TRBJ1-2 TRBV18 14 TGTGCCAGCTCATCACAGGGGCTCCCCGAAGGCTACACCTTC CASSSQGLPEGYTF
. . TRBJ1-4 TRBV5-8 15 TGTGCCAGCAGCTTAGGGGCGGGCATTTCTGAAAAACTGTTTTTT CASSLGAGISEKLFF
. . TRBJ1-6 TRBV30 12 TGTGCCTGGCGGGGGGGGGCGTCACCCCTCCACTTT CAWRGGASPLHF
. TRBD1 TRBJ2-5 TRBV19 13 TGTGCCAGTATTGGACAGGGAAAAGAGACCCAGTACTTC CASIGQGKETQYF
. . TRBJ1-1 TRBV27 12 TGTGCCAGCAGTTCGGTGAACACTGAAGCTTTCTTT CASSSVNTEAFF
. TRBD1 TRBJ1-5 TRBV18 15 TGTGCCAGCTCGCCACAGGGGGCGAGGGGTCAGCCCCAGCATTTT CASSPQGARGQPQHF
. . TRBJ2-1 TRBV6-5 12 TGTGCCAGCAGTCGAATCTACAATGAGCAGTTCTTC CASSRIYNEQFF
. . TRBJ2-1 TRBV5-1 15 TGCGCCAGCAACCCCTCGGGTGGTTCCTACAATGAGCAGTTCTTC CASNPSGGSYNEQFF